The 13 T cell receptor beta chains in this list originate from one sample, sequenced in a study of shared clonotypes between healthy human individuals. In the naive CD8 group, cells lacked CD45RO and were positively selected for CCR7, so terminally differentiated effector memory CD45RA+ cells were left out. Data came from immunoSEQ multiplex PCR; TCRdb stores just in-frame clones and leaves some out. The table records approximately 1.9 million clones, approximately 92% of them present only once. The sequencing input was naive CD8+ T cells from PBMCs. The receptors come from a man aged 18-30 years in good health. Some clones in this sample may be carry-over from other donors' samples.

The chain joins TRBV28 to TRBJ1-1; a weak D match, TRBD1 (5 bases). CDR3 length: 16 amino acids. V was clipped by 0 bases and J by 4 bases, with 15 bases between them. Germline CDR1 is MDHEN and CDR2 is SYDVKM. The DNA for the CDR3 is TGTGCCAGCAGTTTATGGACTCCCGCGGGGGTCACTGAAGCTTTCTTT. As protein: CASSLWTPAGVTEAFF.

The V and J genes are TRBV28 and TRBJ1-2; D call uncertain. The ends were cut back, 7 bases at V and 0 bases at J, with 15 bases in the middle. This CDR3 comprises 15 residues. Germline V gene sequence: CDR1 MDHEN, CDR2 SYDVKM. CDR3 amino acids: CASITTPRTNYGYTF. Here the CDR3 DNA reads TGTGCCAGCATTACAACCCCCCGGACTAACTATGGCTACACCTTC.

Of note for this clone: This sample also contains other DNA sequences that code for the same CDR3. The chain uses TRBV9 and TRBJ2-5; weak D call: TRBD2 (6 bases). This CDR3 has 14 residues. V lost 0 bases, J lost 3 bases, and 9 bases lay in between. CDR1 is SGDLS, CDR2 YYNGEE, per germline. The CDR3 sequence is CASSVGGTEETQYF. CDR3 bases: TGTGCCAGCAGCGTAGGTGGGACTGAAGAGACCCAGTACTTC.

The chain combines TRBV28 with TRBJ1-4; D is undetermined. The CDR3 has 14 residues. V lost 5 bases and J lost 1, with 8 bases in between. The V gene's germline CDR1 is MDHEN and CDR2 SYDVKM. Written as DNA, the CDR3 is TGTGCCAGCAGTCACAGATTAACTAATGAAAAACTGTTTTTT. This encodes CASSHRLTNEKLFF.

This chain connects TRBV6-5 to TRBJ2-5; tentatively, D is TRBD1 or TRBD2 (5 bases each). Trimming left V 6 bases short and J 5 bases short, with 13 bases between. This CDR3 is 13 amino acids long. In germline, CDR1 is MNHEY, CDR2 SVGAGI. The CDR3 region has the DNA TGTGCCAGCAGAAACGGGTGGGGGGAGACCCAGTACTTC. Encoded protein: CASRNGWGETQYF.

The chain couples TRBV29-1 to TRBJ2-1; possibly TRBD2 for D (6 bases). There are 15 residues in the CDR3. Looked up from germline, CDR1 is SQVTM and CDR2 is ANQGSEA. Trimming cost V 1 base and J 0 bases, with 10 bases left between them. The CDR3 loop is CSVEGTMGSYNEQFF. CDR3 nucleotide sequence: TGCAGCGTTGAAGGGACTATGGGCTCCTACAATGAGCAGTTCTTC.

This rearrangement joins TRBV2 to TRBJ2-7; 7 bases map to TRBD1. In germline, CDR1 is SNHLY, CDR2 FYNNEI. The CDR3 length is 14 residues. The ends lost 4 bases at V and 4 bases at J; junction bases unmatched: 7. The CDR3 protein is CASSARQGRYEQYF. The CDR3 coding sequence is TGTGCCAGCAGTGCCCGACAGGGCCGTTACGAGCAGTACTTC.

The V and J genes are TRBV7-6 and TRBJ2-1; D ambiguous. The length of the CDR3 is 13 residues. V dropped 2 bases and J dropped 8 bases, with 10 bases sitting between them. Germline values: CDR1 SGHVS, CDR2 FNYEAQ. In DNA form, the CDR3 reads TGTGCCAGCAGCTTAATAGTTACCCATGAGCAGTTCTTC. Amino acid sequence: CASSLIVTHEQFF.

This chain connects TRBV9 to TRBJ1-1; no firm D call. Deletions cut 0 bases from V and 8 bases from J, with 8 bases between. Germline values: CDR1 SGDLS, CDR2 YYNGEE. This CDR3 contains 12 residues. CDR3 amino acids: CASSVDSGEAFF. The DNA of the CDR3 is TGTGCCAGCAGCGTAGATTCGGGGGAAGCTTTCTTT.

The genes are TRBV4-1 and TRBJ2-7; D is uncertain. The germline V gene has CDR1 MGHRA and CDR2 YSYEKL. The length of the CDR3 is 13 residues. Trimming removed 1 base at V and 3 bases at J, with 7 bases between. The DNA for the CDR3 is TGCGCCAGCAGCCAAGCACTTCGCTACGAGCAGTACTTC. Residues: CASSQALRYEQYF.

The chain combines TRBV5-3 with TRBJ1-1, with D uncertain. TRBV5-3 is an open reading frame, and its role is uncertain. CDR3 length: 13 amino acids. The V and J ends lost 0 bases and 5 bases respectively, with 8 bases between them. In DNA, the CDR3 is TGTGCCAGAAGCTTGGTCAATTGGACTGAAGCTTTCTTT. This codes for CARSLVNWTEAFF.

The rearrangement links TRBV16 to TRBJ2-7; D might be TRBD2 (5 bases). The CDR3 contains 13 residues. With 4 bases removed from V and 4 bases from J, the gap between germline ends came to 11 bases. Germline V gives CDR1 KGHSY, CDR2 FQNENV. Written as DNA, the CDR3 is TGTGCCAGCAGCCCCTCCCCGGGGTACGAGCAGTACTTC. Translating it yields CASSPSPGYEQYF.

The V and J genes are TRBV4-3 and TRBJ2-4, with D possibly called TRBD1 or TRBD2 (5 bases each). The CDR3 runs 20 residues. In germline, CDR1 is LGHNA, CDR2 YSLEER. The ends were cut back, 0 bases at V and 0 bases at J, with 21 bases in the middle. Here the CDR3 DNA reads TGCGCCAGCAGCCAAGAGGCCCCGGGACCCGGTGGGTTAGCCAAAAACATTCAGTACTTC. Residues: CASSQEAPGPGGLAKNIQYF.